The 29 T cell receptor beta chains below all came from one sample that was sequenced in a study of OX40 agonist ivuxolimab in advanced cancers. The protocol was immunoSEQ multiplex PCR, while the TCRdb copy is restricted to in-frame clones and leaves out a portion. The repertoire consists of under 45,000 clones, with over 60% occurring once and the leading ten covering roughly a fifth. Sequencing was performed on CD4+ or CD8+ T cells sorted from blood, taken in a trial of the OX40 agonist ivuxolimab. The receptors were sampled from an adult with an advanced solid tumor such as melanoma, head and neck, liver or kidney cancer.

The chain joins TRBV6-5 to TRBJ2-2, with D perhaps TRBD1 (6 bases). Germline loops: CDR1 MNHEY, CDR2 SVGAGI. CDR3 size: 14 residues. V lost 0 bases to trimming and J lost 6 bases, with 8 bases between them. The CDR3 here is CASSYSRGSGELFF. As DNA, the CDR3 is TGTGCCAGCAGTTACTCGAGGGGGTCCGGGGAGCTGTTTTTT.

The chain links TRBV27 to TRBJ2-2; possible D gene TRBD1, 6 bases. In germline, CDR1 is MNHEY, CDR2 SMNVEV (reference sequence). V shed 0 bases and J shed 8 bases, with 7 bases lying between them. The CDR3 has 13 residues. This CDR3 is CASSLSGTGELFF. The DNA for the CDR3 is TGTGCCAGCAGTTTATCGGGGACAGGGGAGCTGTTTTTT.

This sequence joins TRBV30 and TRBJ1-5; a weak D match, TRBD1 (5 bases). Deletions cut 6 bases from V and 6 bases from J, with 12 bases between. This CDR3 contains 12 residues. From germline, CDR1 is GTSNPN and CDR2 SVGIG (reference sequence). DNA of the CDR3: TGTGCCTGCGGATCGGGGCGTCAGCCCCAGCATTTT. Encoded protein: CACGSGRQPQHF.

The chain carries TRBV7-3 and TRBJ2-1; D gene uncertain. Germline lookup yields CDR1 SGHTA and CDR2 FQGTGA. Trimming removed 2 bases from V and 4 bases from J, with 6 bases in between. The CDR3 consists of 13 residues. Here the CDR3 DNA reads TGTGCCAGCAGCTTATCCAGTTACAATGAGCAGTTCTTC. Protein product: CASSLSSYNEQFF.

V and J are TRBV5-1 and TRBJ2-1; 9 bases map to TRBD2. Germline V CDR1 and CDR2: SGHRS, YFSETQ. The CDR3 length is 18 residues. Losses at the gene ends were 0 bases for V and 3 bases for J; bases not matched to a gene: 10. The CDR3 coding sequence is TGCGCCAGCAGCTTGGAGGGTAGCGGGGGCACCTACTACAATGAGCAGTTCTTC. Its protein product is CASSLEGSGGTYYNEQFF.

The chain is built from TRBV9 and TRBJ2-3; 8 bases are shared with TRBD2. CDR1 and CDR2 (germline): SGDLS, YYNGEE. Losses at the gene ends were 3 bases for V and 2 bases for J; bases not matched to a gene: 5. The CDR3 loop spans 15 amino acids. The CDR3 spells CASSGSGANTDTQYF. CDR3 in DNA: TGTGCCAGCAGCGGTAGCGGGGCCAACACAGATACGCAGTATTTT.

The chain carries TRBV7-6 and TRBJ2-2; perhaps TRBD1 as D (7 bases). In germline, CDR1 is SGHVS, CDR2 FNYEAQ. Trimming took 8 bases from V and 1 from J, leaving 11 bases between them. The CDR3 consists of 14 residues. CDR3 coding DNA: TGTGCCAGCCGCGGGACAGTGAACACCGGGGAGCTGTTTTTT. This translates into CASRGTVNTGELFF.

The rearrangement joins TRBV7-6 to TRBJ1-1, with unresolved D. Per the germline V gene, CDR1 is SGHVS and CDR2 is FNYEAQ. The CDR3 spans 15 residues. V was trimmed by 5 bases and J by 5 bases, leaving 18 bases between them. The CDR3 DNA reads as TGTGCCAGCAGCCCCCGCCTTGGGGAGATGACTGAAGCTTTCTTT. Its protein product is CASSPRLGEMTEAFF.

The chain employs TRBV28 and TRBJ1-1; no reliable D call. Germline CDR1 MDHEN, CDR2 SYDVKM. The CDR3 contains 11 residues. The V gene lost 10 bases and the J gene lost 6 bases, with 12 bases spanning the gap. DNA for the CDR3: TGTGCCACCACCCGGACGGCTGAAGCTTTCTTT. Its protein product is CATTRTAEAFF.

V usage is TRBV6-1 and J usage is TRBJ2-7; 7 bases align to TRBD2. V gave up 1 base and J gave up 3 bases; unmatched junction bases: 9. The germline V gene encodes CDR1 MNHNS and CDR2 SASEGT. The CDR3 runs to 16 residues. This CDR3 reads CASSEDLGLVFYEQYV. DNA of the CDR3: TGTGCCAGCAGTGAAGACCTAGGACTAGTCTTCTACGAGCAGTACGTC.

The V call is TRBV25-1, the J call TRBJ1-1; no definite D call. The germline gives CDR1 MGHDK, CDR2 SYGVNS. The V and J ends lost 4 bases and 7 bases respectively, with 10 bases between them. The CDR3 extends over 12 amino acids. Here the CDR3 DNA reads TGTGCCAGCAGTGGATGGACGGGTGAAGCTTTCTTT. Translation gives CASSGWTGEAFF. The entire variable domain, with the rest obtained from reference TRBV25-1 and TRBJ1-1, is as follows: EADIYQTPRYLVIGTGKKITLECSQTMGHDKMYWYQQDPGMELHLIHYSYGVNSTEKGDLSSESTVSRIRTEHFPLTLESARPSHTSQYLCASSGWTGEAFFGQGTRLTVV.

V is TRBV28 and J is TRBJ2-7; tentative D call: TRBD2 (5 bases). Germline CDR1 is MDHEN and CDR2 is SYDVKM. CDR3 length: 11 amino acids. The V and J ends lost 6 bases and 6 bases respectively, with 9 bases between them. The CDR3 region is CASRTRAEQYF. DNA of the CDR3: TGTGCCAGCAGGACGAGGGCCGAGCAGTACTTC. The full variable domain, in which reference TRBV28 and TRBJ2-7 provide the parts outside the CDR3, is DVKVTQSSRYLVKRTGEKVFLECVQDMDHENMFWYRQDPGLGLRLIYFSYDVKMKEKGDIPEGYSVSREKKERFSLILESASTNQTSMYLCASRTRAEQYFGPGTRLTVT.

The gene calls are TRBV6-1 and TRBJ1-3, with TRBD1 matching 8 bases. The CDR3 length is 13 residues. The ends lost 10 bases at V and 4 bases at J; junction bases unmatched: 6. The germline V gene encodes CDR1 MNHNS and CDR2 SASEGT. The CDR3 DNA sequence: TGTGCCATTCAGACAGGGGCGGGAAACACCATATATTTT. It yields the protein CAIQTGAGNTIYF.

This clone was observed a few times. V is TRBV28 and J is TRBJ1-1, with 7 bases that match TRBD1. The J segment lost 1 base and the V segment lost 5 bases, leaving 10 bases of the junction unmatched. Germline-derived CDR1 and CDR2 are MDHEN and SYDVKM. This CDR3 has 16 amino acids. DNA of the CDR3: TGTGCCAGCAGTGGGGGAACGACAGGGAGGAACACTGAAGCTTTCTTT. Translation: CASSGGTTGRNTEAFF.

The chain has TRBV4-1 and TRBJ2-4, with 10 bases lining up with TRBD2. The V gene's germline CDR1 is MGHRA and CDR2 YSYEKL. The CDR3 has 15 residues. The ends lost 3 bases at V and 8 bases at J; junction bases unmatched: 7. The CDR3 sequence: CASSQMGLAFDIQYF. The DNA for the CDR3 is TGCGCCAGCAGCCAGATGGGACTAGCGTTTGACATTCAGTACTTC.

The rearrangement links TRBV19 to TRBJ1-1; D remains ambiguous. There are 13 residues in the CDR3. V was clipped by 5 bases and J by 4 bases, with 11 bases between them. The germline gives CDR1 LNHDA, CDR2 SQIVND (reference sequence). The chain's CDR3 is CASSRTWATEAFF. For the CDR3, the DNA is TGTGCCAGTAGTCGTACTTGGGCCACTGAAGCTTTCTTT.

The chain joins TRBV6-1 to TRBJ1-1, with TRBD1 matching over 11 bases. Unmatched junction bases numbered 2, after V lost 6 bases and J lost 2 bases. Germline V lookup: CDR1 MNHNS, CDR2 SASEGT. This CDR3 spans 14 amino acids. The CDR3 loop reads CASSWTGGNTEAFF. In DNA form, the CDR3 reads TGTGCCAGCAGCTGGACAGGGGGCAACACTGAAGCTTTCTTT.

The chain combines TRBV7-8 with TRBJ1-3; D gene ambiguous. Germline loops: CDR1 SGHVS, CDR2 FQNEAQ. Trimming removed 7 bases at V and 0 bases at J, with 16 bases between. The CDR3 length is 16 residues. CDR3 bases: TGTGCCAGCACCATAGGGTCCCCCGGCTCTGGAAACACCATATATTTT. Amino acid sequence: CASTIGSPGSGNTIYF.

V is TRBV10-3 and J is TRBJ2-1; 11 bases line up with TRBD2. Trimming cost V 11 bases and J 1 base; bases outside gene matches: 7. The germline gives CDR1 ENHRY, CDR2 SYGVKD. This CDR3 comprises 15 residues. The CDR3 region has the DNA TGTGCCGCCCTAACTAGCGGGGGATCCTACAATGAGCAGTTCTTC. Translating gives CAALTSGGSYNEQFF.

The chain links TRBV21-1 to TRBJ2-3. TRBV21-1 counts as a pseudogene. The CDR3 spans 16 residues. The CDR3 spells CASSKGGTDRTDTQYF. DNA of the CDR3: TGTGCCAGCAGCAAAGGAGGGACGGACCGCACAGATACGCAGTATTTT.

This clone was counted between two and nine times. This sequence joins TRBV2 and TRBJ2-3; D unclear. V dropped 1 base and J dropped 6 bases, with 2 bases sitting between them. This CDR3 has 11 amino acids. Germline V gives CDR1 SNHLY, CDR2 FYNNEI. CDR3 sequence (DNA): TGTGCCAGCAGTGAAGACGATACGCAGTATTTT. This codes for CASSEDDTQYF. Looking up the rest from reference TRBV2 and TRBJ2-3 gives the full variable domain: EPEVTQTPSHQVTQMGQEVILRCVPISNHLYFYWYRQILGQKVEFLVSFYNNEISEKSEIFDDQFSVERPDGSNFTLKIRSTKLEDSAMYFCASSEDDTQYFGPGTRLTVL.

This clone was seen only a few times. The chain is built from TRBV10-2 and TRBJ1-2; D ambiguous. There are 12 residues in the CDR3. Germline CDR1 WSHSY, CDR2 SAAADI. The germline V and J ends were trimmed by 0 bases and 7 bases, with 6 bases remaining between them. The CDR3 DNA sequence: TGCGCCAGCAGTGAGTCAGGAGGTGGCTACACCTTC. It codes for CASSESGGGYTF.

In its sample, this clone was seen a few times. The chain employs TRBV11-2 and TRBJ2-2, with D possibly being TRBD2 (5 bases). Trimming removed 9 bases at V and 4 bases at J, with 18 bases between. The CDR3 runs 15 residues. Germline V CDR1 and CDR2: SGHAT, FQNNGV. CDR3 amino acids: CASRKVQRGTGELFF. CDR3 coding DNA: TGTGCCAGTAGGAAGGTTCAACGGGGCACCGGGGAGCTGTTTTTT.

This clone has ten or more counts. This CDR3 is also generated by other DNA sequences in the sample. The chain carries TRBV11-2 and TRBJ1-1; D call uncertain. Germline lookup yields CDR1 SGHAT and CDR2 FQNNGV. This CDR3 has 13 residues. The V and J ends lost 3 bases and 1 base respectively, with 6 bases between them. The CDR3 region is CASSFQGNTEAFF. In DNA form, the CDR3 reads TGTGCCAGCAGCTTTCAAGGGAACACTGAAGCTTTCTTT. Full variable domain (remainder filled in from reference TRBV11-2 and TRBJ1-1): EAGVAQSPRYKIIEKRQSVAFWCNPISGHATLYWYQQILGQGPKLLIQFQNNGVVDDSQLPKDRFSAERLKGVDSTLKIQPAKLEDSAVYLCASSFQGNTEAFFGQGTRLTVV.

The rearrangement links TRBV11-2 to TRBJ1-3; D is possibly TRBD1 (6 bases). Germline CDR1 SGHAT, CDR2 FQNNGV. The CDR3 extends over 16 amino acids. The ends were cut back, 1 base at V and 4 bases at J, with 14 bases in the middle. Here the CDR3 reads CASSLGTRGHGNTIYF. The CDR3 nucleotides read TGTGCCAGCAGCTTAGGAACCCGGGGGCACGGAAACACCATATATTTT.

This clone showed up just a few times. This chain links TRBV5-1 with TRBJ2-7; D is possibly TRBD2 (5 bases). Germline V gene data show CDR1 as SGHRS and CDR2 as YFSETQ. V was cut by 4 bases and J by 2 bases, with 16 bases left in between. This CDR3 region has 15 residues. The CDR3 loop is CASSQEPGSPYEQYF. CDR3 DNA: TGCGCCAGCAGCCAAGAGCCGGGATCCCCCTACGAGCAGTACTTC.

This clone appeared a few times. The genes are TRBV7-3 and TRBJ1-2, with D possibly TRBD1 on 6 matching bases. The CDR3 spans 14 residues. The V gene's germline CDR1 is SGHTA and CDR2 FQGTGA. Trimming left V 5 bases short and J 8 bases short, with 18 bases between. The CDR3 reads CASSQGSGVAGYTF. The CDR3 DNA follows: TGTGCCAGCAGCCAGGGGTCAGGGGTGGCGGGCTACACCTTC.

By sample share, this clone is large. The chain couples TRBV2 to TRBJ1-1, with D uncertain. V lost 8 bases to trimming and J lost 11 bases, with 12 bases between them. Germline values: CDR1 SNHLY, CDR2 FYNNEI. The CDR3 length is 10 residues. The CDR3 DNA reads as TGTGCCAGCGGCGGAGGGTGGGCTTTCTTT. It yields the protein CASGGGWAFF.

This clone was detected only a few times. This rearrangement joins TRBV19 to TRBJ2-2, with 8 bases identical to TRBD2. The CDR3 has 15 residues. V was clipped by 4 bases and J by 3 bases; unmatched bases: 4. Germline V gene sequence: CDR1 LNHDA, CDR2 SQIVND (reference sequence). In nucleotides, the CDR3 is TGTGCCAGTAGTAGAGGCGGGGGGTACACCGGGGAGCTGTTTTTT. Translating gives CASSRGGGYTGELFF.